One and the same sample provided the 23 T cell receptor beta chains below, sequenced in a study of T cell repertoires in cytomegalovirus infection. TCRdb analysed the reads with MiXCR anew, one entry per CDR3 protein. Among some 150,000 distinct CDR3 sequences listed, approximately 5.9% were seen once. The sample comprised PBMCs. The receptors here all came from a human donor in good health (CMV status not recorded). Some clones in this sample may be carry-over from other donors' samples.

The table lists this clonotype with many counts. This chain connects TRBV11-2 to TRBJ2-7; D is uncertain. The CDR3 covers 14 residues. Per germline, CDR1 SGHAT and CDR2 FQNNGV. V gave up 2 bases and J gave up 2 bases, with 10 bases separating them. CDR3 nucleotide sequence: TGTGCCAGCAGCTTAACCACGGAGACCTACGAGCAGTACTTC. Its protein is CASSLTTETYEQYF.

This clonotype has a count of ten or more. V gene TRBV24-1 combines with J gene TRBJ1-2, with D perhaps TRBD1 (5 bases). Germline V gene sequence: CDR1 KGHDR, CDR2 SFDVKD. V lost 9 bases to trimming and J lost 7 bases, with 14 bases between them. This CDR3 is 12 amino acids long. The CDR3 DNA sequence: TGTGCCACCCGGGACTCAGAGGGTGGCTACACCTTC. Protein product: CATRDSEGGYTF.

This clonotype appeared many times. The chain is built from TRBV6-2 or TRBV6-3 and TRBJ1-2; TRBD1 might be the D (5 bases). Trimming removed 6 bases from V and 2 bases from J, with 13 bases in between. Germline assignment: CDR1 MNHEY and CDR2 SVGEGT. The length of the CDR3 is 14 residues. CDR3 sequence: CASSNAGRNYGYTF. The CDR3 nucleotides read TGTGCCAGCAGCAACGCGGGACGGAACTATGGCTACACCTTC.

This clonotype has ten or more counts. The CDR3 nucleotides read TGTGCCAGCAGCCCCCGCCGGGACTATGGCTACACCTTC. It specifies CASSPRRDYGYTF. The V gene is TRBV7-2, the J gene TRBJ1-2; no clear D gene. Trimming cost V 5 bases and J 3 bases, with 10 bases left between them. This CDR3 comprises 13 residues. Per the germline V gene, CDR1 is SGHTA and CDR2 is FQGNSA.

This clonotype was seen repeatedly, ten times or more. This chain connects TRBV7-2 to TRBJ2-3; D remains unclear. Germline V gives CDR1 SGHTA, CDR2 FQGNSA. Trimming removed 2 bases from V and 3 bases from J, with 18 bases in between. The CDR3 covers 17 residues. The CDR3 loop reads CASSLYKELQGTDTQYF. CDR3 nucleotides: TGTGCCAGCAGCTTATATAAGGAGCTCCAAGGGACAGATACGCAGTATTTT.

This clonotype was observed many times. The chain employs TRBV7-9 and TRBJ1-5; a weak D match, TRBD1 (5 bases). The germline V and J ends were trimmed by 11 bases and 2 bases, with 13 bases remaining between them. This CDR3 is 13 amino acids long. Germline loops: CDR1 SEHNR, CDR2 FQNEAQ (reference sequence). CDR3 amino acids: CAWRGDGNQPQHF. The CDR3 region has the DNA TGTGCCTGGAGGGGAGATGGCAATCAGCCCCAGCATTTT. The whole variable domain, filled in from reference TRBV7-9 and TRBJ1-5, reads DTGVSQNPRHKITKRGQNVTFRCDPISEHNRLYWYRQTLGQGPEFLTYFQNEAQLEKSRLLSDRFSAERPKGSFSTLEIQRTEQGDSAMYLCAWRGDGNQPQHFGDGTRLSIL.

In this sample, this clonotype turned up many times. The V gene is TRBV23-1, the J gene TRBJ2-7; D perhaps matches TRBD1 (6 bases). TRBV23-1 is noted as an ORF with a role that remains uncertain. CDR3 length: 16 amino acids. Trimming stripped 4 bases from V and 0 bases from J, with 16 bases between. CDR3 DNA: TGCGCCAGCAGTCCCGCCGACAGGAACCACTCCTACGAGCAGTACTTC. The encoded protein is CASSPADRNHSYEQYF.

V is TRBV20-1 and J is TRBJ2-1; TRBD2 aligns across 8 bases. From germline, CDR1 is DFQATT and CDR2 SNEGSKA (reference sequence). The J segment lost 8 bases and the V segment lost 4 bases, leaving 10 bases of the junction unmatched. The CDR3 is made up of 14 amino acids. DNA of the CDR3: TGCAGTGCTATCGTCCGGACTAGCTATGATGAGCAGTTCTTC. Protein product: CSAIVRTSYDEQFF.

This clonotype came up many times. The chain uses TRBV7-2 and TRBJ2-3; D could derive from TRBD1 or TRBD2 (5 bases each). The CDR3 runs 13 residues. The V end was cut by 9 bases, the J end by 2 bases, with 12 bases between. Germline V gene sequence: CDR1 SGHTA, CDR2 FQGNSA. The CDR3 DNA sequence: TGTGCCAGTCGGGTGGGGACCACAGATACGCAGTATTTT. It is translated as CASRVGTTDTQYF. Complete variable domain (other parts from reference TRBV7-2 and TRBJ2-3): GAGVSQSPSNKVTEKGKDVELRCDPISGHTALYWYRQSLGQGLEFLIYFQGNSAPDKSGLPSDRFSAERTGGSVSTLTIQRTQQEDSAVYLCASRVGTTDTQYFGPGTRLTVL.

The gene calls are TRBV14 and TRBJ2-5; D ambiguous. The CDR3 is made up of 14 amino acids. The V end lost 6 bases, the J end lost 1 base, and 12 bases lay between the germline ends. The germline V gene has CDR1 SGHDN and CDR2 FVKESK. The CDR3 region is CASSPRGPQETQYF. The CDR3, as DNA: TGTGCCAGCAGTCCCCGAGGCCCCCAAGAGACCCAGTACTTC.

This clonotype has a count of ten or more. V gene TRBV12-3 or TRBV12-4 combines with J gene TRBJ1-4; 8 bases are shared with TRBD1. Trimming removed 5 bases from V and 7 bases from J; junction bases left unmatched: 3. CDR3 length equals 13 residues. The CDR3 protein is CASSPGGGEKLFF. DNA of the CDR3: TGTGCCAGCAGTCCAGGGGGCGGTGAAAAACTGTTTTTT.

This chain links TRBV5-1 with TRBJ1-5; no reliable D call. Germline loops: CDR1 SGHRS, CDR2 YFSETQ. This CDR3 is built from 14 residues. Trimming removed 0 bases from V and 4 bases from J, with 8 bases in between. The DNA for the CDR3 is TGCGCCAGCAGCTTGGGCCCGGTGAATCAGCCCCAGCATTTT. It encodes CASSLGPVNQPQHF. Full variable domain (missing parts from reference TRBV5-1 and TRBJ1-5): KAGVTQTPRYLIKTRGQQVTLSCSPISGHRSVSWYQQTPGQGLQFLFEYFSETQRNKGNFPGRFSGRQFSNSRSEMNVSTLELGDSALYLCASSLGPVNQPQHFGDGTRLSIL.

This clonotype showed up many times. J is TRBJ1-1 and V is TRBV7-2, with a possible D match to TRBD1 (5 bases). V gave up 2 bases and J gave up 0 bases, with 10 bases separating them. Germline CDR1 reads SGHTA; CDR2 reads FQGNSA. The length of the CDR3 is 15 residues. The CDR3 loop reads CASSLRRGVNTEAFF. CDR3 in DNA: TGTGCCAGCAGCTTAAGAAGGGGCGTGAACACTGAAGCTTTCTTT.

This clonotype has at least ten counts. The chain carries TRBV7-3 and TRBJ2-2; 11 bases fit TRBD2. The V gene end was trimmed by 5 bases and the J gene end by 5 bases; junction bases not matched to a gene: 1. Per the germline V gene, CDR1 is SGHTA and CDR2 is FQGTGA. CDR3 length equals 14 residues. The CDR3 sequence: CASSLAGGTGELFF. The CDR3 nucleotides read TGTGCCAGCAGCCTAGCGGGGGGTACCGGGGAGCTGTTTTTT.

This clonotype was detected many times. The V and J genes are TRBV5-4 and TRBJ1-2; 9 nucleotides match TRBD1. CDR1 is SGHNT, CDR2 YYREEE, per germline (reference sequence). The length of the CDR3 is 13 residues. J lost 6 bases, V lost 5 bases, and 5 bases had no gene match. In DNA form, the CDR3 reads TGTGCCAGCAGTCCGGGACAGGGAAATGGCTACACCTTC. As protein: CASSPGQGNGYTF. The full variable domain, with the rest looked up from reference TRBV5-4 and TRBJ1-2, is ETGVTQSPTHLIKTRGQQVTLRCSSQSGHNTVSWYQQALGQGPQFIFQYYREEENGRGNFPPRFSGLQFPNYSSELNVNALELDDSALYLCASSPGQGNGYTFGSGTRLTVV.

This clonotype has ten or more counts. The chain links TRBV11-2 to TRBJ2-5, with D hard to call. Trimming removed 5 bases at V and 2 bases at J, with 15 bases between. Germline-derived CDR1 and CDR2 are SGHAT and FQNNGV. CDR3 length equals 15 residues. CDR3 in DNA: TGTGCCAGCAGCCCCCTCTTTAGAGGACAAGAGACCCAGTACTTC. It translates to CASSPLFRGQETQYF.

The J gene is TRBJ1-4, the V gene TRBV12-5; D possibly corresponds to TRBD1 (5 bases). CDR3 length: 17 amino acids. The V end was cut by 0 bases, the J end by 8 bases, with 19 bases between. Germline V gene lookup returns CDR1 LGHNT and CDR2 FRNRAP. The CDR3 DNA is TGTGCTAGTGGTTTGGTGAGGAGAGACAGTTACTCGGAAAAACTGTTTTTT. Its protein is CASGLVRRDSYSEKLFF.

This clonotype was counted ten times or more. The J gene is TRBJ1-1, the V gene TRBV5-1; no firm D call. Trimming shortened V by 1 base and J by 3 bases, and 7 bases separated the two germline ends. Germline CDR1 reads SGHRS; CDR2 reads YFSETQ. There are 13 residues in the CDR3. The CDR3 here is CASSLYADTEAFF. CDR3 bases: TGCGCCAGCAGCTTGTACGCGGACACTGAAGCTTTCTTT.

This clonotype is judged medium-sized (0.01 to 0.1%). The genes are TRBV7-2 and TRBJ1-2; D possibly corresponds to TRBD1 (5 bases). CDR1 is SGHTA, CDR2 FQGNSA, per germline. V was clipped by 5 bases and J by 7 bases, with 17 bases between them. The CDR3 totals 14 residues. The CDR3 region is CASSTEGGRAGYTF. In DNA form, the CDR3 reads TGTGCCAGCAGCACAGAGGGCGGCAGGGCTGGCTACACCTTC.

This clonotype was recorded many times. The chain is built from TRBV5-6 and TRBJ2-1; possible D gene TRBD1, 6 bases. Trimming shortened V by 3 bases and J by 7 bases, and 20 bases separated the two germline ends. In germline, CDR1 is SGHDT, CDR2 YYEEEE. There are 16 residues in the CDR3. The CDR3 is CASSSPKKGQKNEQFF. DNA of the CDR3: TGTGCCAGCAGCTCACCCAAAAAAGGACAGAAAAATGAGCAGTTCTTC.

Ten or more counts support this clonotype. This sequence joins TRBV7-2 and TRBJ1-1; 7 nucleotides agree with TRBD1. Per germline, CDR1 SGHTA and CDR2 FQGNSA. V shed 5 bases, J shed 2 bases, and the junction held 2 bases outside the gene matches. The CDR3 covers 13 residues. CDR3 loop: CASSGTVNTEAFF. The CDR3 bases are TGTGCCAGCAGCGGGACAGTCAACACTGAAGCTTTCTTT.

This clonotype was detected many times. V usage is TRBV7-2 and J usage is TRBJ2-5; D might be TRBD2 (7 bases). Germline loops: CDR1 SGHTA, CDR2 FQGNSA. V dropped 6 bases and J dropped 5 bases, with 16 bases sitting between them. This CDR3 region has 14 residues. Written as DNA, the CDR3 is TGTGCCAGCAGTCCGGGGGGCCCCGAGGAGACCCAGTACTTC. Protein product: CASSPGGPEETQYF.

This clonotype was seen at least ten times. The V gene is TRBV7-2, the J gene TRBJ1-5; D is undetermined. Germline lookup yields CDR1 SGHTA and CDR2 FQGNSA. CDR3 length equals 14 residues. V dropped 3 bases and J dropped 2 bases, with 8 bases sitting between them. The CDR3 DNA follows: TGTGCCAGCAGCTTTGAACATGGCAATCAGCCCCAGCATTTT. The encoded protein is CASSFEHGNQPQHF.